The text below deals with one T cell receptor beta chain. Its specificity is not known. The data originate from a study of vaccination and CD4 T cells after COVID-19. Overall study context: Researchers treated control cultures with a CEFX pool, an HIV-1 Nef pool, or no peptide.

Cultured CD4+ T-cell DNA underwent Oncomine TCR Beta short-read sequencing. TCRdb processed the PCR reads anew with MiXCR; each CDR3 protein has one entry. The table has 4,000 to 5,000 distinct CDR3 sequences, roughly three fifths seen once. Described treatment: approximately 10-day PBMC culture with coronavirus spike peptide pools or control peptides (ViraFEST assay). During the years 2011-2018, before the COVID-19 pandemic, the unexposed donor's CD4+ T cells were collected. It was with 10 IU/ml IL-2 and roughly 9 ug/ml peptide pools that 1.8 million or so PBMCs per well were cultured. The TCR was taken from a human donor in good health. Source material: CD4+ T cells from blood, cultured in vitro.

The CDR3 reads CASSYSGSPLHF. CDR3 DNA: TGTGCCAGCAGTTACTCGGGTTCACCCCTCCACTTT. The chain recombines TRBV6-2 or TRBV6-3 with TRBJ1-6; no clear D. The CDR3 consists of 12 residues. CDR1 MNHEY and CDR2 SVGEGT come from the germline V gene. With 0 bases removed from V and 9 bases from J, the gap between germline ends came to 3 bases.